This T cell receptor (beta chain) was documented in a study of shared clonotypes between healthy human individuals. Germline V CDR1 and CDR2: SGHNT, YENEEA. Trimming removed 4 bases at V and 7 bases at J, with 14 bases between. The CDR3 is 13 amino acids. The authors distributed each subset's genomic DNA evenly over several immunoSEQ plates. Data came from immunoSEQ multiplex PCR; TCRdb stores just in-frame clones and leaves some out. Here the sample spans about 2 million clones, around 95% being singletons. The TCR originated in a man aged 18 to 35 in good health. The specimen sequenced was naive CD4+ T cells sorted from blood. The subset denotes: CD45RA+ positively selected. The rearrangement joins TRBV11-3 to TRBJ2-7; D tentatively reads TRBD1 or TRBD2 (5 bases each). CDR3 residues: CASSSGTLGEQYF. DNA of the CDR3: TGTGCCAGCAGCTCCGGGACCCTCGGGGAGCAGTACTTC.